This TCR beta chain comes out of a study of cytomegalovirus exposure and HLA in healthy donors. The wider study: An early data release held 70 million to 90 million unique TCRs from HLA-typed donors.

V gave up 3 bases and J gave up 2 bases, with 11 bases separating them. This CDR3 contains 14 residues. Germline CDR1 and CDR2: KGHSH and LQKENI. Only a few counts were recorded for this clone. In the PCR, 60 Vbeta and 13 Jbeta primers were used. Sequencing was performed with immunoSEQ multiplex PCR; in TCRdb, only in-frame clones are kept and a portion is missing. The data contain roughly 110,000 clones, 77% of them seen just once; the ten biggest clones take up about a tenth. This TCR derives from a middle-aged man in good health and CMV-seropositive. Specimen: PBMCs. The chain uses TRBV18 and TRBJ2-7, with a weak D call TRBD1 (6 bases). CDR3 sequence reads: CASSPPDSTYEQYF. The CDR3 DNA follows: TGTGCCAGCTCACCGCCGGACAGTACCTACGAGCAGTACTTC. The full variable domain, its missing parts supplied by reference TRBV18 and TRBJ2-7, is NAGVMQNPRHLVRRRGQEARLRCSPMKGHSHVYWYRQLPEEGLKFMVYLQKENIIDESGMPKERFSAEFPKEGPSILRIQQVVRGDSAAYFCASSPPDSTYEQYFGPGTRLTVT.